The next 32 T cell receptor beta chains were all read from a single sample in a study of T cell responses to AZD1222 COVID-19 vaccine. Generated by immunoSEQ multiplex PCR, the TCRdb table keeps only in-frame clones and is missing some. This table has about 130,000 clones, about nine tenths appearing once. The material was peripheral blood, obtained on day 0 of AZD1222 vaccination. The source of these receptors is an adult in good health.

This clone was detected once. The V and J genes are TRBV30 and TRBJ1-5, with 7 bases identical to TRBD1. CDR1 GTSNPN and CDR2 SVGIG come from the germline V gene (reference sequence). This CDR3 region has 14 residues. Germline trimming cut 0 bases from V and 1 base from J; bases unmatched to any gene: 0. The CDR3 loop reads CAWSVTGSNQPQHF. In nucleotides, the CDR3 is TGTGCCTGGAGTGTGACAGGGAGCAATCAGCCCCAGCATTTT.

The rearrangement links TRBV4-3 to TRBJ1-2; a weak D match, TRBD1 (5 bases). The CDR3 spans 13 residues. V dropped 4 bases and J dropped 1 base, with 7 bases sitting between them. CDR1 LGHNA and CDR2 YSLEER come from the germline V gene. The CDR3 nucleotides read TGCGCCAGCAGCCTCGGACATAACTATGGCTACACCTTC. It specifies CASSLGHNYGYTF.

This chain uses TRBV11-2 with TRBJ1-1; a weak D match, TRBD1 (6 bases). Germline loops: CDR1 SGHAT, CDR2 FQNNGV. The CDR3 extends over 12 amino acids. V was shortened by 4 bases and J by 8 bases, with 11 bases between the two germline ends. The CDR3 loop is CASSYYRDEAFF. DNA for the CDR3: TGTGCCAGCAGCTACTACAGGGACGAAGCTTTCTTT.

This clone was counted a single time. This sequence joins TRBV19 and TRBJ2-7, with TRBD1 matching over 8 bases. The J segment lost 6 bases and the V segment lost 3 bases, leaving 4 bases of the junction unmatched. Germline CDR1 and CDR2: LNHDA and SQIVND (reference sequence). There are 13 residues in the CDR3. The CDR3: CASSIDRGIEQYF. The CDR3, as DNA: TGTGCCAGTAGTATTGACAGGGGTATCGAGCAGTACTTC. Looking up the rest from reference TRBV19 and TRBJ2-7 gives the full variable domain: DGGITQSPKYLFRKEGQNVTLSCEQNLNHDAMYWYRQDPGQGLRLIYYSQIVNDFQKGDIAEGYSVSREKKESFPLTVTSAQKNPTAFYLCASSIDRGIEQYFGPGTRLTVT.

J is TRBJ1-3 and V is TRBV11-2, with no clear D. The CDR3 runs to 15 residues. V dropped 1 base and J dropped 0 bases, with 7 bases sitting between them. CDR1 is SGHAT, CDR2 FQNNGV, per germline. The CDR3 nucleotides are TGTGCCAGCAGCTTAGGGGAGTACTCTGGAAACACCATATATTTT. Encoded protein: CASSLGEYSGNTIYF.

The rearrangement uses TRBV6-2 or TRBV6-3 and TRBJ2-4; 7 bases fit TRBD2. The CDR3 length is 15 residues. Looked up from germline, CDR1 is MNHEY and CDR2 is SVGEGT. Trimming took 5 bases from V and 6 from J; bases not matched to a gene: 10. CDR3 sequence (DNA): TGTGCCAGCAGTAGTGTTGGGGGGGACGTAAACATTCAGTACTTC. Translation gives CASSSVGGDVNIQYF.

This chain connects TRBV7-3 to TRBJ2-3; perhaps TRBD2 as D (6 bases). Looked up from germline, CDR1 is SGHTA and CDR2 is FQGTGA. The CDR3 sequence is 14 residues long. V was trimmed by 5 bases and J by 6 bases, leaving 15 bases between them. For the CDR3, the DNA is TGTGCCAGCAGCCGGGACTCTCTGAGTGATACGCAGTATTTT. Encoded protein: CASSRDSLSDTQYF.

The V and J genes are TRBV7-2 and TRBJ2-7; D gene uncertain. CDR3 length: 12 residues. Between the trimmed V and J ends, which lost 3 bases and 6 bases, there was a span of 9 bases. Germline lookup yields CDR1 SGHTA and CDR2 FQGNSA. CDR3 coding DNA: TGTGCCAGCAGCTTTATGGGCTCCGAGCAGTACTTC. This translates into CASSFMGSEQYF.

The DNA for the CDR3 is TGTGCCAGCAGTGCTCCACAAACCCACACTACGAGGCAGTACTTC. It yields the protein CASSAPQTHTTRQYF. V gene TRBV2 combines with J gene TRBJ2-7; D remains ambiguous. This CDR3 comprises 15 residues. The V end lost 4 bases, the J end lost 9 bases, and 22 bases lay between the germline ends. CDR1 and CDR2 (germline): SNHLY, FYNNEI.

This clone appeared a single time. This chain uses TRBV11-2 with TRBJ2-7; the D gene is possibly TRBD1 (5 bases). Trimming removed 1 base from V and 3 bases from J, with 13 bases in between. The CDR3 extends over 15 amino acids. The V gene's germline CDR1 is SGHAT and CDR2 FQNNGV. Written as DNA, the CDR3 is TGTGCCAGCAGCTTAGGAGCCTACCAGGGCTACGAGCAGTACTTC. Translated: CASSLGAYQGYEQYF.

V is TRBV5-4 and J is TRBJ2-7; D is perhaps TRBD2 (5 bases). The CDR3 spans 19 residues. The V and J ends lost 9 bases and 7 bases respectively, with 38 bases between them. Germline CDR1 SGHNT, CDR2 YYREEE (reference sequence). Here the CDR3 reads CATTPGILPPAYGKREQYF. In nucleotides, the CDR3 is TGTGCCACCACCCCTGGGATTTTACCCCCCGCCTACGGGAAAAGGGAGCAGTACTTC.

This clone was seen a handful of times. The V and J genes are TRBV7-3 and TRBJ2-2; 7 nucleotides agree with TRBD1. The trim removed 2 bases at V and 1 base at J, leaving 4 bases unmatched. The CDR3 has 16 amino acids. Germline V gives CDR1 SGHTA, CDR2 FQGTGA. In nucleotides, the CDR3 is TGTGCCAGCAGCTTACTAGGGGGCGGGAACACCGGGGAGCTGTTTTTT. It encodes CASSLLGGGNTGELFF. The entire variable domain, with the rest obtained from reference TRBV7-3 and TRBJ2-2, is as follows: GAGVSQTPSNKVTEKGKYVELRCDPISGHTALYWYRQSLGQGPEFLIYFQGTGAADDSGLPNDRFFAVRPEGSVSTLKIQRTERGDSAVYLCASSLLGGGNTGELFFGEGSRLTVL.

The rearrangement uses TRBV27 and TRBJ1-6, with D perhaps TRBD1 (6 bases). CDR3 length: 13 amino acids. Germline CDR1 MNHEY, CDR2 SMNVEV (reference sequence). The germline V and J ends were trimmed by 3 bases and 11 bases, with 11 bases remaining between them. The CDR3 sequence: CASSFNRVTPLHF. Written as DNA, the CDR3 is TGTGCCAGCAGTTTCAACAGGGTCACACCCCTCCACTTT.

The V gene is TRBV4-2, the J gene TRBJ1-5, with 9 bases lining up with TRBD1. CDR1 and CDR2 (germline): LGHNA, YNFKEQ. V lost 0 bases and J lost 0; bases outside the gene matches: 6. The CDR3 runs 18 residues. The CDR3 is CASSQDYRTGDSNQPQHF. CDR3 sequence (DNA): TGTGCCAGCAGCCAAGATTACCGGACAGGGGATAGCAATCAGCCCCAGCATTTT.

This rearrangement joins TRBV5-8 to TRBJ1-1; maybe TRBD1 (5 bases). Germline V lookup: CDR1 SGHTS, CDR2 YDEGEE. V was pared by 4 bases and J by 1 base, with 11 bases between. The CDR3 is 14 residues long. The CDR3: CASSLVDRNTEAFF. Here the CDR3 DNA reads TGTGCCAGCAGCCTGGTCGACAGGAACACTGAAGCTTTCTTT.

The gene calls are TRBV2 and TRBJ1-1; D is uncertain. The germline V gene encodes CDR1 SNHLY and CDR2 FYNNEI. Trimming took off 0 bases at V and 0 bases at J, with 8 bases between the two ends. The CDR3 is 15 residues long. CDR3 bases: TGTGCCAGCAGTGAAGCGGCAAGGATGAACACTGAAGCTTTCTTT. It translates to CASSEAARMNTEAFF. Together with reference TRBV2 and TRBJ1-1, the CDR3 gives the full variable domain: EPEVTQTPSHQVTQMGQEVILRCVPISNHLYFYWYRQILGQKVEFLVSFYNNEISEKSEIFDDQFSVERPDGSNFTLKIRSTKLEDSAMYFCASSEAARMNTEAFFGQGTRLTVV.

The chain carries TRBV13 and TRBJ2-7; either TRBD1 or TRBD2 may supply D (7 bases each). This CDR3 spans 14 amino acids. Trimming took 3 bases from V and 5 from J, leaving 14 bases between them. In germline, CDR1 is PRHDT, CDR2 FYEKMQ (reference sequence). The chain's CDR3 is CASSFRGGRDEQYF. Written as DNA, the CDR3 is TGTGCCAGCAGCTTCAGGGGGGGTCGAGACGAGCAGTACTTC.

This chain's CDR3 is CATSDTNYGYTF. In DNA form, the CDR3 reads TGTGCCACCAGTGATACCAACTATGGCTACACCTTC. The chain joins TRBV24-1 to TRBJ1-2; D remains ambiguous. The germline CDR1 and CDR2 sequences are KGHDR and SFDVKD. The CDR3 has 12 amino acids. V lost 3 bases and J lost 2, with 3 bases in between.

V is TRBV16 and J is TRBJ2-1; D remains ambiguous. Germline loops: CDR1 KGHSY, CDR2 FQNENV. This CDR3 contains 18 residues. Between the trimmed V and J ends, which lost 0 bases and 1 base, there was a span of 16 bases. The CDR3 loop reads CASSQSPDWSLSYNEQFF. The CDR3, as DNA: TGTGCCAGCAGCCAATCCCCTGACTGGTCCCTTTCCTACAATGAGCAGTTCTTC.

The chain combines TRBV4-1 with TRBJ2-7; no reliable D call. The CDR3 length is 15 residues. Germline CDR1 reads MGHRA; CDR2 reads YSYEKL. Trimming cost V 4 bases and J 4 bases, with 17 bases left between them. Written as DNA, the CDR3 is TGCGCCAGCAGCCCGGCAGAGGCTTCCAGGTACGAGCAGTACTTC. It yields the protein CASSPAEASRYEQYF.

The chain recombines TRBV13 with TRBJ1-1; perhaps TRBD1 as D (5 bases). Germline CDR1 PRHDT, CDR2 FYEKMQ (reference sequence). CDR3 size: 14 residues. Trimming removed 5 bases at V and 0 bases at J, with 10 bases between. This CDR3 reads CASSLEGVNTEAFF. The CDR3 DNA sequence: TGTGCCAGCAGCCTGGAAGGGGTGAACACTGAAGCTTTCTTT.

This clone was seen more than once but under ten times. The chain employs TRBV7-2 and TRBJ2-1; the D call may be TRBD1 or TRBD2 (5 bases each). V lost 5 bases and J lost 0, with 17 bases in between. CDR1 is SGHTA and CDR2 is FQGNSA in the germline V gene. This CDR3 contains 17 residues. The CDR3 spells CASSPLIRGASYNEQFF. The CDR3 coding sequence is TGTGCCAGCAGCCCCTTAATAAGAGGGGCCTCCTACAATGAGCAGTTCTTC.

The chain is built from TRBV18 and TRBJ1-5, with D perhaps TRBD1 (5 bases). This CDR3 spans 16 amino acids. The germline V gene has CDR1 KGHSH and CDR2 LQKENI. Trimming left V 3 bases short and J 1 base short, with 13 bases between. The CDR3 loop is CASSPSGTWSNQPQHF. The DNA for the CDR3 is TGTGCCAGCTCACCCTCAGGGACCTGGAGCAATCAGCCCCAGCATTTT.

The chain uses TRBV18 and TRBJ1-6; 8 bases align to TRBD1. The CDR3 length is 16 residues. V trimming: 3 bases; J trimming: 5 bases; junction bases outside the gene matches: 6. The V gene's germline CDR1 is KGHSH and CDR2 LQKENI. In nucleotides, the CDR3 is TGTGCCAGCTCACCGAGACAGGGGACCGATAATTCACCCCTCCACTTT. Its translation: CASSPRQGTDNSPLHF.

This rearrangement joins TRBV4-1 to TRBJ2-7; 8 bases are shared with TRBD2. The CDR3 spans 16 residues. The V gene's germline CDR1 is MGHRA and CDR2 YSYEKL. V lost 0 bases to trimming and J lost 0 bases; unmatched junction nucleotides: 4. DNA of the CDR3: TGCGCCAGCAGCCAAGAGTTCGGGACTAGCTCCTACGAGCAGTACTTC. Residues: CASSQEFGTSSYEQYF.

This chain uses TRBV7-2 with TRBJ1-3, with D unclear. The V and J ends lost 1 base and 0 bases respectively, with 7 bases between them. CDR1 and CDR2 (germline): SGHTA, FQGNSA. The CDR3 consists of 15 residues. The CDR3 bases are TGTGCCAGCAGCTTAGTACCCACCTCTGGAAACACCATATATTTT. Translated: CASSLVPTSGNTIYF.

The chain couples TRBV5-1 to TRBJ2-7, with TRBD2 as a possible D gene (6 bases). This CDR3 has 15 residues. Germline V gene sequence: CDR1 SGHRS, CDR2 YFSETQ. Trimming took off 0 bases at V and 6 bases at J, with 16 bases between the two ends. CDR3 DNA sequence: TGCGCCAGCAGCTTGGGACTAGGAGGTTCCACCGAGCAGTACTTC. It yields the protein CASSLGLGGSTEQYF.

This clone has a handful of counts. This chain links TRBV18 with TRBJ1-3; D ambiguous. Looked up from germline, CDR1 is KGHSH and CDR2 is LQKENI. Trimming took off 3 bases at V and 3 bases at J, with 9 bases between the two ends. CDR3 length: 14 amino acids. The CDR3: CASSPGLDGNTIYF. The CDR3 DNA follows: TGTGCCAGCTCACCTGGGCTAGATGGAAACACCATATATTTT. Filled out from reference TRBV18 and TRBJ1-3, the complete variable domain reads NAGVMQNPRHLVRRRGQEARLRCSPMKGHSHVYWYRQLPEEGLKFMVYLQKENIIDESGMPKERFSAEFPKEGPSILRIQQVVRGDSAAYFCASSPGLDGNTIYFGEGSWLTVV.

This clone was picked up a small number of times. This chain links TRBV5-1 with TRBJ2-5; 7 nucleotides align to TRBD2. Trimming cost V 5 bases and J 2 bases; bases outside gene matches: 6. Germline loops: CDR1 SGHRS, CDR2 YFSETQ. CDR3 length: 14 residues. This chain's CDR3 is CASSGGGGQETQYF. The CDR3 DNA sequence: TGCGCCAGCAGTGGCGGGGGAGGGCAAGAGACCCAGTACTTC.

V and J are TRBV2 and TRBJ2-5; the match to TRBD2 covers 8 bases. Germline assignment: CDR1 SNHLY and CDR2 FYNNEI. This CDR3 has 13 amino acids. V dropped 6 bases and J dropped 4; count of bases not matched to a gene: 4. The CDR3 bases are TGTGCCAGCAGCGGGGGGGCACGAGAGACCCAGTACTTC. This sequence encodes CASSGGARETQYF.

This clone has a handful of counts. V gene TRBV9 combines with J gene TRBJ1-5; perhaps TRBD1 as D (6 bases). This CDR3 contains 15 residues. Between the trimmed V and J ends, which lost 3 bases and 0 bases, there was a span of 10 bases. Per the germline V gene, CDR1 is SGDLS and CDR2 is YYNGEE. The CDR3 spells CASSEGGYSNQPQHF. In DNA, the CDR3 is TGTGCCAGCAGCGAGGGGGGATATAGCAATCAGCCCCAGCATTTT.

This clone was detected only once. The chain carries TRBV29-1 and TRBJ1-2; 9 bases fit TRBD1. The CDR3 loop spans 12 amino acids. Germline V gene lookup returns CDR1 SQVTM and CDR2 ANQGSEA. V shed 7 bases and J 8 bases; nucleotides not matched to a gene: 8. In DNA form, the CDR3 reads TGCAGCGCCTTACAGGGGGCAAGGGGCTACACCTTC. This sequence encodes CSALQGARGYTF. Looking up the rest from reference TRBV29-1 and TRBJ1-2 gives the full variable domain: SAVISQKPSRDICQRGTSLTIQCQVDSQVTMMFWYRQQPGQSLTLIATANQGSEATYESGFVIDKFPISRPNLTFSTLTVSNMSPEDSSIYLCSALQGARGYTFGSGTRLTVV.